This entry lists 17 T cell receptor beta chains sequenced from one sample in a study of blood T cell repertoires in COVID-19. The data were produced by immunoSEQ multiplex PCR, yet TCRdb's version contains in-frame clones alone and is incomplete. The repertoire holds approximately 350,000 clones, roughly nine tenths seen once, with about 1% in the top ten. Sequenced material: PBMCs or T cells enriched from blood (not recorded which). These receptors were collected from a man between 18 and 35 years old who had recovered from COVID-19.

This sequence joins TRBV2 and TRBJ2-7, with 10 bases lining up with TRBD1. V trimming: 8 bases; J trimming: 6 bases; junction bases outside the gene matches: 10. This CDR3 is 14 amino acids long. From germline, CDR1 is SNHLY and CDR2 FYNNEI. CDR3 region: CASHSGTGEVEQYF. The CDR3 DNA sequence: TGTGCCAGCCACTCCGGGACAGGGGAGGTCGAGCAGTACTTC.

The rearrangement links TRBV6-1 to TRBJ1-4; 9 nucleotides agree with TRBD1. This CDR3 spans 20 amino acids. Germline V gene lookup returns CDR1 MNHNS and CDR2 SASEGT. The V segment lost 2 bases and the J segment 0 bases; nucleotides outside the gene matches: 13. The CDR3: CASSEQRGTGSFATNEKLFF. CDR3 DNA: TGTGCCAGCAGTGAACAAAGGGGGACAGGGAGTTTTGCAACTAATGAAAAACTGTTTTTT.

The gene calls are TRBV4-1 and TRBJ2-1; 9 bases align to TRBD2. The CDR3 is 17 amino acids. V shed 0 bases, J shed 1 base, and the junction held 4 bases outside the gene matches. From germline, CDR1 is MGHRA and CDR2 YSYEKL. For the CDR3, the DNA is TGCGCCAGCAGCCAAGATGGGGCGGGGGGGTCCTACAATGAGCAGTTCTTC. Protein sequence: CASSQDGAGGSYNEQFF.

The chain uses TRBV30 and TRBJ1-2; 9 bases align to TRBD1. This CDR3 has 17 residues. In germline, CDR1 is GTSNPN, CDR2 SVGIG (reference sequence). V gave up 0 bases and J gave up 7 bases; unmatched junction bases: 15. Here the CDR3 DNA reads TGTGCCTGGAGTGTAAAGGAAGGACAGGGGACCGACGGTGGCTACACCTTC. Its protein product is CAWSVKEGQGTDGGYTF.

This chain links TRBV11-2 with TRBJ2-1; 11 nucleotides agree with TRBD2. This CDR3 is built from 17 residues. Germline CDR1 is SGHAT and CDR2 is FQNNGV. With V trimmed by 1 base and J by 4 bases, 6 bases remained unmatched. CDR3 region: CASSLVSSGGTYNEQFF. The CDR3 nucleotides read TGTGCCAGCAGCTTAGTTTCTAGCGGGGGGACTTACAATGAGCAGTTCTTC.

The CDR3 nucleotides are TGTGCCAGCAGAGTTAACAACTATAGCAATCAGCCCCAGCATTTT. Its translation: CASRVNNYSNQPQHF. V and J are TRBV27 and TRBJ1-5; D is unclear. V was trimmed by 6 bases and J by 0 bases, leaving 12 bases between them. This CDR3 spans 15 amino acids. Germline-derived CDR1 and CDR2 are MNHEY and SMNVEV (reference sequence).

This rearrangement joins TRBV7-2 to TRBJ1-1, with 8 bases identical to TRBD1. The V and J ends lost 5 bases and 6 bases, in that order; junction bases with no gene match: 14. This CDR3 spans 16 amino acids. CDR1 and CDR2 from the germline V gene are SGHTA and FQGNSA. CDR3 sequence: CASSTGRSGGISEAFF. For the CDR3, the DNA is TGTGCCAGCAGCACCGGTCGTTCAGGGGGCATTTCTGAAGCTTTCTTT.

V and J are TRBV27 and TRBJ2-7; 8 bases are a match to TRBD1. Germline CDR1 MNHEY, CDR2 SMNVEV (reference sequence). This CDR3 region has 15 residues. V lost 5 bases and J lost 2; bases outside the gene matches: 8. In DNA form, the CDR3 reads TGTGCCAGCAGTCTACGCCCACAGGGGGCCTACGAGCAGTACTTC. It specifies CASSLRPQGAYEQYF.

The chain couples TRBV5-1 to TRBJ2-3; 7 bases agree with TRBD2. Germline V lookup: CDR1 SGHRS, CDR2 YFSETQ. This CDR3 is 15 amino acids long. The J segment lost 1 base and the V segment lost 4 bases, leaving 6 bases of the junction unmatched. The CDR3 is CASSTETSRTDTQYF. DNA of the CDR3: TGCGCCAGCAGCACCGAGACTAGCCGCACAGATACGCAGTATTTT.

J is TRBJ1-5 and V is TRBV28, with D possibly matching TRBD1 (5 bases). CDR1 is MDHEN, CDR2 SYDVKM, per germline. The CDR3 has 15 amino acids. Trimming stripped 3 bases from V and 1 base from J, with 10 bases between. The CDR3 here is CASSLGGGSNQPQHF. CDR3 DNA sequence: TGTGCCAGCAGTTTGGGCGGGGGAAGCAATCAGCCCCAGCATTTT.

The chain recombines TRBV7-2 with TRBJ1-1; D not certain. The V end was cut by 3 bases, the J end by 0 bases, with 5 bases between. The CDR3 covers 13 residues. Germline CDR1 is SGHTA and CDR2 is FQGNSA. Written as DNA, the CDR3 is TGTGCCAGCAGCTTGCACATGAACACTGAAGCTTTCTTT. Its protein is CASSLHMNTEAFF.

The V call is TRBV13, the J call TRBJ1-5, with D hard to call. Germline V gene lookup returns CDR1 PRHDT and CDR2 FYEKMQ (reference sequence). The CDR3 is 14 amino acids. V lost 8 bases and J 9 bases, leaving 20 bases between the germline ends. The DNA for the CDR3 is TGTGCCAGCCGACAAGGAGGAGGTGATTCGCCCCAGCATTTT. Translating gives CASRQGGGDSPQHF.

The chain joins TRBV5-1 to TRBJ2-7, with 7 bases matching TRBD1. V dropped 1 base and J dropped 3; count of bases not matched to a gene: 10. CDR1 is SGHRS and CDR2 is YFSETQ in the germline V gene. The length of the CDR3 is 16 residues. CDR3 amino acids: CASSLLLGTVFYEQYF. The CDR3 DNA reads as TGCGCCAGCAGCTTGCTCCTAGGGACAGTTTTCTACGAGCAGTACTTC.

The rearrangement joins TRBV10-3 to TRBJ2-6, with D maybe TRBD2 (6 bases). CDR1 ENHRY and CDR2 SYGVKD come from the germline V gene. Between the trimmed V and J ends, which lost 0 bases and 0 bases, there was a span of 12 bases. This CDR3 contains 18 residues. The CDR3 spells CAISESGGRYSGANVLTF. Written as DNA, the CDR3 is TGTGCCATCAGTGAGTCGGGGGGACGCTACTCTGGGGCCAACGTCCTGACTTTC.

V gene TRBV19 combines with J gene TRBJ2-7; D possibly corresponds to TRBD1 (5 bases). V lost 9 bases and J lost 3, with 21 bases in between. This CDR3 contains 15 residues. CDR1 is LNHDA and CDR2 is SQIVND in the germline V gene (reference sequence). CDR3 residues: CASQQATAGFYEQYF. In DNA, the CDR3 is TGTGCCAGCCAACAGGCCACAGCAGGCTTCTACGAGCAGTACTTC. Filled out from reference TRBV19 and TRBJ2-7, the complete variable domain reads DGGITQSPKYLFRKEGQNVTLSCEQNLNHDAMYWYRQDPGQGLRLIYYSQIVNDFQKGDIAEGYSVSREKKESFPLTVTSAQKNPTAFYLCASQQATAGFYEQYFGPGTRLTVT.

The chain combines TRBV28 with TRBJ2-7, with 12 bases fitting TRBD2. Per germline, CDR1 MDHEN and CDR2 SYDVKM. CDR3 size: 16 residues. J lost 1 base, V lost 0 bases, and 1 base had no gene match. CDR3 residues: CASSLWGTSGSYEQYF. The CDR3, as DNA: TGTGCCAGCAGTTTATGGGGGACTAGCGGGTCCTACGAGCAGTACTTC.

V and J are TRBV14 and TRBJ1-1, with D perhaps matching TRBD1 (6 bases). Germline CDR1 is SGHDN and CDR2 is FVKESK. The CDR3 has 15 residues. Trimming removed 2 bases at V and 11 bases at J, with 21 bases between. The CDR3 spells CASSQLGDRPEWAFF. The CDR3 bases are TGTGCCAGCAGCCAACTTGGAGACAGGCCCGAGTGGGCTTTCTTT.